Detailed here is one T cell receptor (beta chain). As yet, its antigen is unknown. UMI-labeled TRB cDNA libraries were prepared by 5' RACE. TCRdb reprocessed the 5' RACE reads and reports one entry per CDR3 protein, with no DNA. Its table records about 130,000 distinct CDR3 sequences. The sample comes from a study of CXCR3-negative and CXCR3-positive naive CD8 T cells. Study details: Libraries each contributed about 1.5 +/- 0.3 million TRB reads, for about 135 million in total. General study points: The study found CXCR3 expression partially decreased after cryopreservation and ran most assays on fresh PBMCs. The study found more hydrophobic TRB CDR3s in CXCR3-positive naive cells than in CXCR3-negative naive cells. With surface CD5 comparable between naive subsets, TCR strength was estimated using properties derived from the TRB CDR3.

The sequenced sample consisted of naive CXCR3+ CD8+ T cells from blood. The subset was: CD45RO-CCR7+CD27+CD95- naive CD8+ T cells expressing CXCR3 (TNR3+). The TCR comes from a human donor in good health. Some clones in this sample may be carry-over from other donors' samples.

CDR3 residues: CASSQGGGEGQPQHF. The chain uses TRBV9 and TRBJ1-5; TCRdb lists TRBD1, though no DNA is available to test this call. The CDR3 has 15 amino acids. The V gene's germline CDR1 is SGDLS and CDR2 YYNGEE.